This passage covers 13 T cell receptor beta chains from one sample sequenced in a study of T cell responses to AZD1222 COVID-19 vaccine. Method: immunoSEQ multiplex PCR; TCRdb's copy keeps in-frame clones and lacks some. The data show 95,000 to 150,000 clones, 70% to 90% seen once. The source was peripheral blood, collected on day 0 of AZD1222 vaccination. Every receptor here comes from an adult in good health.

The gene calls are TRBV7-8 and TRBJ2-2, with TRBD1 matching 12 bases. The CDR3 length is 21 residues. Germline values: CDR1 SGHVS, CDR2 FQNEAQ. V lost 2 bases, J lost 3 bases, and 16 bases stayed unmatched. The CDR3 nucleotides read TGTGCCAGCAGCTTATTTGTGGGACAGGGGGCGACGGAGCGACACACCGGGGAGCTGTTTTTT. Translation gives CASSLFVGQGATERHTGELFF.

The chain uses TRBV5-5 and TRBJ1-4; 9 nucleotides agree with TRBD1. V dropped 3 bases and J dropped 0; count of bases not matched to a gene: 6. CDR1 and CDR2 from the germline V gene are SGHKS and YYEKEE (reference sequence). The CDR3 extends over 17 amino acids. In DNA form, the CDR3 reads TGTGCCAGCAGCTGGGAACAGGGGGCCTCAACTAATGAAAAACTGTTTTTT. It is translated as CASSWEQGASTNEKLFF.

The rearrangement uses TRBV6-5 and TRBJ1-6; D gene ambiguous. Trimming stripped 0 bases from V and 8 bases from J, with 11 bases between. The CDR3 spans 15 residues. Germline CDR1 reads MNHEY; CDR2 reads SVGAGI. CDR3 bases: TGTGCCAGCAGTTACTCTTCCTCCCCCGATTCACCCCTCCACTTT. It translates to CASSYSSSPDSPLHF.

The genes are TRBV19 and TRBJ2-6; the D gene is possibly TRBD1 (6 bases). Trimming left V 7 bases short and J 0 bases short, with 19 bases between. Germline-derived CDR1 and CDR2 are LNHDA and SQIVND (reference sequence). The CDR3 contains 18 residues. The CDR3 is CASMGWGQPHSGANVLTF. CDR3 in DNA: TGTGCCAGTATGGGGTGGGGACAACCCCACTCTGGGGCCAACGTCCTGACTTTC.

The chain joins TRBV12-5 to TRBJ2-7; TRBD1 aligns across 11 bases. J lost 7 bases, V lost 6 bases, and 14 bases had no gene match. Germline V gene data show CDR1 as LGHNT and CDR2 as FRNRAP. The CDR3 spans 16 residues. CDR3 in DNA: TGTGCTAGTGGCCCGCACCGGGACAGGGGGTCGGGGGAGCAGTACTTC. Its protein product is CASGPHRDRGSGEQYF.

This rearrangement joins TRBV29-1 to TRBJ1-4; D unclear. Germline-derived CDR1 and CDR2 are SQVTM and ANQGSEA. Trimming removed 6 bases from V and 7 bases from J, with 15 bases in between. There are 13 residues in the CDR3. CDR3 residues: CSVETQKGEKLFF. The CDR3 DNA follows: TGCAGCGTCGAAACCCAAAAGGGTGAAAAACTGTTTTTT.

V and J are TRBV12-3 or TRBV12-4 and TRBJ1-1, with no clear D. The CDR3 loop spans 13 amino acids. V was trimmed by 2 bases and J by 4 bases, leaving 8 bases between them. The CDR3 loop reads CASSLQWGTEAFF. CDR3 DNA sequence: TGTGCCAGCAGTTTACAGTGGGGCACTGAAGCTTTCTTT.

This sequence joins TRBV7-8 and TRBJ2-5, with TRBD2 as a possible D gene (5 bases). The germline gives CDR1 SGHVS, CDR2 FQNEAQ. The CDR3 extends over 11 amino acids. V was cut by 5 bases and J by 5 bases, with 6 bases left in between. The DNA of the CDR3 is TGTGCCAGCAGCCGGAGGGAGACCCAGTACTTC. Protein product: CASSRRETQYF.

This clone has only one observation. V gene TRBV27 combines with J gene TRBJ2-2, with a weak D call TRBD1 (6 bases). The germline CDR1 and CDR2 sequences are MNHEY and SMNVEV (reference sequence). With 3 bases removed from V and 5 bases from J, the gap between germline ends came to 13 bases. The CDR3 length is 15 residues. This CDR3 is CASSFWQGSTGELFF. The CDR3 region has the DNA TGTGCCAGCAGTTTTTGGCAGGGGTCTACCGGGGAGCTGTTTTTT.

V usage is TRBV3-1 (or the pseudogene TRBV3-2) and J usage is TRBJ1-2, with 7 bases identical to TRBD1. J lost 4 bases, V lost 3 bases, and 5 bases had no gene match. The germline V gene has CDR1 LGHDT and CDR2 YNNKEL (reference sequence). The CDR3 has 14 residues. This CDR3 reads CASSQETGFYGYTF. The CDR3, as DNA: TGTGCCAGCAGCCAGGAGACAGGGTTCTATGGCTACACCTTC.

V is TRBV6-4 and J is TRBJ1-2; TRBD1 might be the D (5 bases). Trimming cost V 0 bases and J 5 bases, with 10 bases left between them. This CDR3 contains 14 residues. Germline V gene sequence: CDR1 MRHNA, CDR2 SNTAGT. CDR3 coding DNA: TGTGCCAGCAGTGACTCGCCGGGGGGTTATGGCTACACCTTC. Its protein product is CASSDSPGGYGYTF.

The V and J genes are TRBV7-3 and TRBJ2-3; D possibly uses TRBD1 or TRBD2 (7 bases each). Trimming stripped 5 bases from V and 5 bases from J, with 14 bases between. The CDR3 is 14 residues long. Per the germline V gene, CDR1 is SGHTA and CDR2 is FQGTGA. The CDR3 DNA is TGTGCCAGCAGCCCAGGGGGGGGCCTAGATACGCAGTATTTT. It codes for CASSPGGGLDTQYF.

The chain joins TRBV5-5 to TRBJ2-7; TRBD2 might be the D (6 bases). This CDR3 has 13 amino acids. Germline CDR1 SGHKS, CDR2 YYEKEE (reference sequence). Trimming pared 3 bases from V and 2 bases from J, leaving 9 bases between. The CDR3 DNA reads TGTGCCAGCAGCTGGACGGGGGCCTACGAGCAGTACTTC. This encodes CASSWTGAYEQYF.